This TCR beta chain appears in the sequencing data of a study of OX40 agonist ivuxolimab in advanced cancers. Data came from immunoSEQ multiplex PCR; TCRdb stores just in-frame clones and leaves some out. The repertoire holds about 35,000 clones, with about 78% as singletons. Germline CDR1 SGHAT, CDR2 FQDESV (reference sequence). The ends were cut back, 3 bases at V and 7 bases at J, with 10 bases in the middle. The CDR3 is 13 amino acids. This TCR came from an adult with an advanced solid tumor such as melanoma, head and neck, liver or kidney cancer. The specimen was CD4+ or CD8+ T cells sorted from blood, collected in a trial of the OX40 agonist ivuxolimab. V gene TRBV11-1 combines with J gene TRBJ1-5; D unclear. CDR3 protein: CASSFEGGQPQHF. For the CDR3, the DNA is TGTGCCAGCAGCTTTGAAGGAGGACAGCCCCAGCATTTT. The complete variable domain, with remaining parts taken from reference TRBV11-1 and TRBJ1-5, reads EAEVAQSPRYKITEKSQAVAFWCDPISGHATLYWYRQILGQGPELLVQFQDESVVDDSQLPKDRFSAERLKGVDSTLKIQPAELGDSAMYLCASSFEGGQPQHFGDGTRLSIL.